These 12 T cell receptor beta chains were all obtained from the same sample, sequenced in a study of T cell repertoires in cytomegalovirus infection. TCRdb fed the reads into MiXCR, producing one record per CDR3 protein. The data hold approximately 200,000 distinct CDR3 sequences, with roughly 30% observed a single time. Source material: PBMCs. The receptor set was obtained from a human donor in good health (CMV status not recorded). Some clones in this sample may be carry-over from other donors' samples.

This clonotype was observed a handful of times. The chain links TRBV7-6 to TRBJ1-3, with D tentatively TRBD1 (5 bases). This CDR3 contains 15 residues. Germline V gene sequence: CDR1 SGHVS, CDR2 FNYEAQ. Trimming removed 0 bases from V and 4 bases from J, with 10 bases in between. CDR3 nucleotides: TGTGCCAGCAGCTTAGCGAGCCAGGGAGGAAACACCATATATTTT. Protein product: CASSLASQGGNTIYF. Together with reference TRBV7-6 and TRBJ1-3, the CDR3 gives the full variable domain: GAGVSQSPRYKVTKRGQDVALRCDPISGHVSLYWYRQALGQGPEFLTYFNYEAQQDKSGLPNDRFSAERPEGSISTLTIQRTEQRDSAMYRCASSLASQGGNTIYFGEGSWLTVV.

V is TRBV6-5 and J is TRBJ1-4; maybe TRBD1 (6 bases). The germline gives CDR1 MNHEY, CDR2 SVGAGI. This CDR3 contains 14 residues. V shed 10 bases and J shed 5 bases, with 17 bases lying between them. The CDR3 loop reads CATKSGTRNEKLFF. The CDR3 DNA reads as TGTGCCACCAAGTCCGGGACAAGGAATGAAAAACTGTTTTTT.

The rearrangement links TRBV6-6 to TRBJ1-3; no clear D gene. CDR1 is MNHNY and CDR2 is SVGAGI in the germline V gene (reference sequence). CDR3 length: 17 amino acids. Trimming removed 0 bases from V and 0 bases from J, with 12 bases in between. Written as DNA, the CDR3 is TGTGCCAGCAGTTACTCGCCCGTTACTAACTCTGGAAACACCATATATTTT. It is translated as CASSYSPVTNSGNTIYF.

The table lists this clonotype with a few counts. A junction boundary mismatches the germline segment, possibly from a read error. The chain recombines TRBV7-6 with TRBJ1-1; no clear D. This CDR3 region has 12 residues. CDR1 SGHVS and CDR2 FNYEAQ come from the germline V gene. The CDR3: CASSDYPTGSVF. The CDR3 nucleotides read TGTGCCAGCAGCGACTACCCGACGGGTTCGGTCTTT.

This clonotype has a handful of counts. The chain recombines TRBV7-8 with TRBJ1-2; 8 nucleotides line up with TRBD1. V gave up 4 bases and J gave up 1 base; unmatched junction bases: 5. From germline, CDR1 is SGHVS and CDR2 FQNEAQ. The CDR3 spans 15 residues. The CDR3 coding sequence is TGTGCCAGCAGCTACGGGACAGGACTTAACTATGGCTACACCTTC. It translates to CASSYGTGLNYGYTF.

The rearrangement joins TRBV29-1 to TRBJ1-6, with 7 bases matching TRBD1. J lost 6 bases, V lost 5 bases, and 7 bases had no gene match. The CDR3 covers 14 residues. The germline CDR1 and CDR2 sequences are SQVTM and ANQGSEA. CDR3 DNA: TGCAGCGTTCAGGGACAGCACCCTAATTCACCCCTCCACTTT. Its protein product is CSVQGQHPNSPLHF.

The chain links TRBV7-8 to TRBJ2-6; TRBD2 agrees at 8 bases. The V and J ends lost 6 bases and 2 bases, in that order; junction bases with no gene match: 15. CDR3 length equals 19 residues. Germline V lookup: CDR1 SGHVS, CDR2 FQNEAQ. The CDR3 reads CASRLTGGSDSAGANVLTF. CDR3 bases: TGTGCCAGCAGACTTACGGGGGGGTCGGACTCAGCTGGGGCCAACGTCCTGACTTTC.

The chain combines TRBV7-6 with TRBJ1-2; tentatively, D is TRBD1 (6 bases). The CDR3 extends over 15 amino acids. The germline CDR1 and CDR2 sequences are SGHVS and FNYEAQ. The V gene lost 4 bases and the J gene lost 3 bases, with 15 bases spanning the gap. The CDR3 bases are TGTGCCAGCAGCTCCCAACAGGGCGCTGACTATGGCTACACCTTC. This translates into CASSSQQGADYGYTF.

This clonotype was found a few times. V and J are TRBV18 and TRBJ2-2, with a weak D call TRBD2 (5 bases). V was shortened by 3 bases and J by 4 bases, with 9 bases between the two germline ends. CDR3 length: 14 amino acids. Germline loops: CDR1 KGHSH, CDR2 LQKENI. CDR3 sequence: CASSPRGRTGELFF. The CDR3, as DNA: TGTGCCAGCTCACCCCGAGGGCGCACCGGGGAGCTGTTTTTT. Full variable domain (missing parts from reference TRBV18 and TRBJ2-2): NAGVMQNPRHLVRRRGQEARLRCSPMKGHSHVYWYRQLPEEGLKFMVYLQKENIIDESGMPKERFSAEFPKEGPSILRIQQVVRGDSAAYFCASSPRGRTGELFFGEGSRLTVL.

In nucleotides, the CDR3 is TGTGCCAGCAGTGGACCGGATTACTATGGCTACACCTTC. The encoded protein is CASSGPDYYGYTF. V and J are TRBV28 and TRBJ1-2; no reliable D call. V gave up 5 bases and J gave up 3 bases, with 10 bases separating them. The germline V gene encodes CDR1 MDHEN and CDR2 SYDVKM. CDR3 length: 13 residues.

The rearrangement joins TRBV14 to TRBJ2-7; D is possibly TRBD2 (6 bases). The germline V gene encodes CDR1 SGHDN and CDR2 FVKESK. Between the trimmed V and J ends, which lost 0 bases and 7 bases, there was a span of 10 bases. The CDR3 runs to 13 residues. In DNA form, the CDR3 reads TGTGCCAGCAGCCAAGATCGCGGAGGGGAGCAGTACTTC. Translation gives CASSQDRGGEQYF.

This clonotype was counted a few times. This chain connects TRBV10-3 to TRBJ1-3, with D possibly matching TRBD1 (5 bases). Trimming stripped 5 bases from V and 0 bases from J, with 11 bases between. The CDR3 sequence is 15 residues long. Germline CDR1 and CDR2: ENHRY and SYGVKD. CDR3 protein: CAISQGSPSGNTIYF. The CDR3 DNA reads TGTGCCATCAGTCAGGGTTCTCCCTCTGGAAACACCATATATTTT.